The 20 T cell receptor beta chains presented below share a single source sample, sequenced in a study of cytomegalovirus exposure and HLA in healthy donors. A multiplex PCR was run with 60 Vbeta primers and 13 Jbeta primers. This table comes from immunoSEQ multiplex PCR, and its TCRdb copy is limited to in-frame clones, with some not included. The sample lists fewer than 180,000 clones, more than 65% occurring once. The sequenced material came from PBMCs. The receptors derive from a man aged 45-60 years in good health and CMV-seropositive.

This chain uses TRBV5-4 with TRBJ2-2, with D tentatively TRBD2 (7 bases). The CDR3 spans 16 residues. With 3 bases removed from V and 7 bases from J, the gap between germline ends came to 19 bases. Germline V CDR1 and CDR2: SGHNT, YYREEE (reference sequence). CDR3 nucleotide sequence: TGTGCCAGCAGCTCGGGACCTTTGGGAGGGGGCGGGGAGCTGTTTTTT. Protein product: CASSSGPLGGGGELFF.

To note about this clone: A junction end diverges from the germline sequence, so it may reflect a read error. This chain joins TRBV7-9 and TRBJ2-2; TRBD1 is a possible D gene (5 bases). The CDR3 is 14 residues long. Germline V gene lookup returns CDR1 SEHNR and CDR2 FQNEAQ (reference sequence). The CDR3 here is CSSSFGAGTGELFF. In nucleotides, the CDR3 is TGTTCCAGCAGCTTTGGTGCAGGGACCGGGGAGCTGTTTTTT. Full variable domain (rest looked up from reference TRBV7-9 and TRBJ2-2): DTGVSQNPRHKITKRGQNVTFRCDPISEHNRLYWYRQTLGQGPEFLTYFQNEAQLEKSRLLSDRFSAERPKGSFSTLEIQRTEQGDSAMYLCSSSFGAGTGELFFGEGSRLTVL.

The V gene is TRBV11-2, the J gene TRBJ2-5, with a possible D match to TRBD1 (6 bases). Per the germline V gene, CDR1 is SGHAT and CDR2 is FQNNGV. Between the trimmed V and J ends, which lost 4 bases and 5 bases, there was a span of 17 bases. The CDR3 totals 15 residues. The CDR3 DNA follows: TGTGCCAGCAGCTCATACATACAGGGCCGGGAGACCCAGTACTTC. As protein: CASSSYIQGRETQYF.

This chain links TRBV6-5 with TRBJ2-2; 11 bases fit TRBD2. Germline V gene data show CDR1 as MNHEY and CDR2 as SVGAGI. Trimming cost V 8 bases and J 5 bases; bases outside gene matches: 4. CDR3 length equals 14 residues. CDR3 amino acids: CASGLAGVTGELFF. CDR3 DNA sequence: TGTGCCAGCGGACTAGCGGGTGTTACCGGGGAGCTGTTTTTT.

For the CDR3, the DNA is TGTGCCAGCAGCGCGGGGACAGATACTGGAAACACCATATATTTT. Its protein is CASSAGTDTGNTIYF. The gene calls are TRBV9 and TRBJ1-3; 7 nucleotides agree with TRBD1. This CDR3 is 15 amino acids long. Germline-derived CDR1 and CDR2 are SGDLS and YYNGEE. The V gene end was trimmed by 3 bases and the J gene end by 2 bases; junction bases not matched to a gene: 5.

The chain combines TRBV2 with TRBJ1-5; 8 bases agree with TRBD1. Germline assignment: CDR1 SNHLY and CDR2 FYNNEI. The CDR3 totals 15 residues. V shed 4 bases and J 4 bases; nucleotides not matched to a gene: 6. CDR3 residues: CASSGQGIRNQPQHF. The CDR3 DNA sequence: TGTGCCAGCAGTGGACAGGGGATTCGGAATCAGCCCCAGCATTTT.

This clone was seen a handful of times. The V call is TRBV7-8, the J call TRBJ2-5; TRBD2 matches at 7 bases. The trim removed 3 bases at V and 4 bases at J, leaving 11 bases unmatched. Germline CDR1 reads SGHVS; CDR2 reads FQNEAQ. This CDR3 region has 16 residues. This CDR3 is CASSFLHRLAGETQYF. CDR3 nucleotides: TGTGCCAGCAGCTTCCTCCACCGGTTAGCGGGAGAGACCCAGTACTTC.

The chain recombines TRBV18 with TRBJ2-7; tentatively, D is TRBD2 (6 bases). This CDR3 has 13 amino acids. V lost 3 bases and J 4 bases, leaving 10 bases between the germline ends. Germline assignment: CDR1 KGHSH and CDR2 LQKENI. CDR3 region: CASSPRRGYEQYF. CDR3 in DNA: TGTGCCAGCTCACCCCGCCGGGGGTACGAGCAGTACTTC.

The rearrangement uses TRBV7-2 and TRBJ2-7; 12 nucleotides match TRBD2. The CDR3 runs to 14 residues. Looked up from germline, CDR1 is SGHTA and CDR2 is FQGNSA. Trimming at V came to 5 bases and at J to 6 bases, leaving 5 bases not matched to a gene. The CDR3 is CASSETSGRREQYF. DNA for the CDR3: TGTGCCAGCAGCGAGACTAGCGGGAGACGCGAGCAGTACTTC.

A single count supports this clone. V gene TRBV10-3 combines with J gene TRBJ1-5, with TRBD1 matching over 8 bases. J gave up 0 bases and V 0 bases, and 7 bases lay outside the gene matches. Germline CDR1 reads ENHRY; CDR2 reads SYGVKD. The CDR3 sequence is 18 residues long. The CDR3 DNA reads as TGTGCCATCAGTGAGTCCCAGGGGGCCCCTATTAGCAATCAGCCCCAGCATTTT. Protein sequence: CAISESQGAPISNQPQHF.

The V gene is TRBV6-5, the J gene TRBJ2-7, with TRBD2 matching 8 bases. Germline V gene data show CDR1 as MNHEY and CDR2 as SVGAGI. The V gene end was trimmed by 2 bases and the J gene end by 1 base; junction bases not matched to a gene: 4. CDR3 length: 15 residues. As DNA, the CDR3 is TGTGCCAGCAGTTACGGCGAGCGGGAGTCCTACGAGCAGTACTTC. Protein: CASSYGERESYEQYF.

This clone was seen just once. V usage is TRBV6-4 and J usage is TRBJ2-3; TRBD1 matches at 11 bases. The CDR3 is 14 residues long. Germline CDR1 reads MRHNA; CDR2 reads SNTAGT. J was trimmed by 4 bases and V by 4 bases; bases with no gene match: 1. As DNA, the CDR3 is TGTGCCAGCAGTGGGACAGGGGGCGCAGATACGCAGTATTTT. Translation: CASSGTGGADTQYF.

The chain links TRBV6-6 to TRBJ2-7, with 7 bases that match TRBD1. This CDR3 has 14 residues. The germline gives CDR1 MNHNY, CDR2 SVGAGI (reference sequence). The V segment lost 4 bases and the J segment 4 bases; nucleotides outside the gene matches: 7. The CDR3 sequence: CASSSSGQIYEQYF. The CDR3, as DNA: TGTGCCAGCAGTTCCTCGGGACAGATATACGAGCAGTACTTC.

The chain employs TRBV18 and TRBJ2-1; 11 bases fit TRBD2. The V segment lost 3 bases and the J segment 5 bases; nucleotides outside the gene matches: 0. From germline, CDR1 is KGHSH and CDR2 LQKENI. The CDR3 consists of 14 residues. The CDR3 is CASSPTSGDNEQFF. The CDR3 coding sequence is TGTGCCAGCTCACCGACTAGCGGGGACAATGAGCAGTTCTTC. Full variable domain (outside the CDR3, taken from reference TRBV18 and TRBJ2-1): NAGVMQNPRHLVRRRGQEARLRCSPMKGHSHVYWYRQLPEEGLKFMVYLQKENIIDESGMPKERFSAEFPKEGPSILRIQQVVRGDSAAYFCASSPTSGDNEQFFGPGTRLTVL.

This clone was observed a single time. The genes are TRBV5-1 and TRBJ1-5; a possible D gene is TRBD1 (6 bases). CDR3 length equals 14 residues. Germline CDR1 SGHRS, CDR2 YFSETQ. V was clipped by 0 bases and J by 9 bases, with 13 bases between them. This CDR3 is CASSLARQELPQHF. The CDR3 DNA follows: TGCGCCAGCAGCTTGGCCAGACAGGAGCTGCCCCAGCATTTT. Based on the CDR3 plus reference TRBV5-1 and TRBJ1-5, the full variable domain is KAGVTQTPRYLIKTRGQQVTLSCSPISGHRSVSWYQQTPGQGLQFLFEYFSETQRNKGNFPGRFSGRQFSNSRSEMNVSTLELGDSALYLCASSLARQELPQHFGDGTRLSIL.

This chain links TRBV6-5 with TRBJ2-7, with D unresolved. In germline, CDR1 is MNHEY, CDR2 SVGAGI. The CDR3 contains 13 residues. V lost 5 bases, J lost 2 bases, and 10 bases lay in between. CDR3 sequence (DNA): TGTGCCAGCAGTCAGGTAATCACCTACGAGCAGTACTTC. It yields the protein CASSQVITYEQYF.

This chain uses TRBV28 with TRBJ2-5; 8 bases line up with TRBD2. The V gene end was trimmed by 5 bases and the J gene end by 4 bases; junction bases not matched to a gene: 9. The CDR3 covers 15 residues. CDR1 and CDR2 (germline): MDHEN, SYDVKM. The DNA for the CDR3 is TGTGCCAGCAGTCCCCCGGGACTAGTAGGAGAGACCCAGTACTTC. Its translation is CASSPPGLVGETQYF.

A note on this clone: No conserved phenylalanine or tryptophan is present at the end of the CDR3, so a read error is the likely explanation. This chain joins TRBV6-1 and TRBJ2-7; 9 bases agree with TRBD2. The germline V gene encodes CDR1 MNHNS and CDR2 SASEGT. The junction had 6 bases not matched to a gene; V was cut back by 1 base and J by 5 bases. CDR3 size: 15 residues. The CDR3 reads CASSEEAGGFNEQYL. The CDR3 region has the DNA TGTGCCAGCAGTGAAGAAGCGGGAGGTTTTAACGAGCAGTACCTC.

The chain carries TRBV5-1 and TRBJ2-2; D not certain. CDR1 and CDR2 (germline): SGHRS, YFSETQ. The CDR3 has 13 amino acids. V was clipped by 1 base and J by 4 bases, with 5 bases between them. Here the CDR3 DNA reads TGCGCCAGCAGCTTGATCGTCACCGGGGAGCTGTTTTTT. It is translated as CASSLIVTGELFF. The full variable domain, completed using reference TRBV5-1 and TRBJ2-2, is KAGVTQTPRYLIKTRGQQVTLSCSPISGHRSVSWYQQTPGQGLQFLFEYFSETQRNKGNFPGRFSGRQFSNSRSEMNVSTLELGDSALYLCASSLIVTGELFFGEGSRLTVL.

Worth noting for this clone: Other nucleotide sequences from this sample produce the same CDR3. The DNA of the CDR3 is TGCGCCAGCAGCTTGGGACAGGGATCAGATACGCAGTATTTT. It specifies CASSLGQGSDTQYF. The chain is built from TRBV5-1 and TRBJ2-3; 7 bases match TRBD1. Germline V gene sequence: CDR1 SGHRS, CDR2 YFSETQ. V lost 0 bases, J lost 4 bases, and 2 bases stayed unmatched. CDR3 size: 14 residues.